What follows are 8 T cell receptor beta chains derived from one specimen sequenced in a study of blood T cell repertoires in COVID-19. The assay was immunoSEQ multiplex PCR, and TCRdb's table has in-frame clones only and misses some. Of 200,000 to 250,000 clones listed, roughly 80% are singletons. Sequencing was done on a sample of peripheral blood. The origin of the receptors is a woman aged 18-30 years with acute or convalescent COVID-19.

The chain carries TRBV10-3 and TRBJ2-1; D possibly corresponds to TRBD2 (6 bases). Germline V gives CDR1 ENHRY, CDR2 SYGVKD. CDR3 length: 14 residues. Trimming cost V 2 bases and J 7 bases, with 12 bases left between them. The CDR3 DNA follows: TGTGCCATCAGTGAGATTGGTGGGAGGAATGAGCAGTTCTTC. Encoded protein: CAISEIGGRNEQFF.

This clone was seen a handful of times. V usage is TRBV18 and J usage is TRBJ1-1; a possible D gene is TRBD1 (6 bases). The V gene lost 3 bases and the J gene lost 3 bases, with 14 bases spanning the gap. Germline lookup yields CDR1 KGHSH and CDR2 LQKENI. This CDR3 spans 15 amino acids. CDR3 coding DNA: TGTGCCAGCTCACCTCTCGAGGGGGTCCACACTGAAGCTTTCTTT. Protein product: CASSPLEGVHTEAFF.

This chain links TRBV7-2 with TRBJ2-1; 9 bases agree with TRBD2. The germline gives CDR1 SGHTA, CDR2 FQGNSA. The CDR3 sequence is 13 residues long. Trimming at V came to 10 bases and at J to 3 bases, leaving 4 bases not matched to a gene. This CDR3 is CAIRSGGYNEQFF. DNA for the CDR3: TGTGCCATCCGTAGCGGGGGCTACAATGAGCAGTTCTTC.

This rearrangement joins TRBV28 to TRBJ2-3, with 10 bases identical to TRBD1. Germline-derived CDR1 and CDR2 are MDHEN and SYDVKM. The CDR3 totals 16 residues. V lost 5 bases to trimming and J lost 7 bases; unmatched junction nucleotides: 12. The CDR3 DNA reads TGTGCCAGCAGTGTACGACAGGGGGCGAGTCAAAATACGCAGTATTTT. This sequence encodes CASSVRQGASQNTQYF. Variable domain in full (rest from reference TRBV28 and TRBJ2-3): DVKVTQSSRYLVKRTGEKVFLECVQDMDHENMFWYRQDPGLGLRLIYFSYDVKMKEKGDIPEGYSVSREKKERFSLILESASTNQTSMYLCASSVRQGASQNTQYFGPGTRLTVL.

The chain carries TRBV7-2 and TRBJ2-3, with TRBD2 matching 9 bases. In germline, CDR1 is SGHTA, CDR2 FQGNSA. The trim removed 1 base at V and 2 bases at J, leaving 7 bases unmatched. This CDR3 has 17 residues. The CDR3 sequence: CASSLGSGRPHTDTQYF. Here the CDR3 DNA reads TGTGCCAGCAGCTTAGGCAGCGGGAGGCCCCACACAGATACGCAGTATTTT. The variable domain in full, completed from reference TRBV7-2 and TRBJ2-3, reads GAGVSQSPSNKVTEKGKDVELRCDPISGHTALYWYRQSLGQGLEFLIYFQGNSAPDKSGLPSDRFSAERTGGSVSTLTIQRTQQEDSAVYLCASSLGSGRPHTDTQYFGPGTRLTVL.

The chain combines TRBV3-1 (or the pseudogene TRBV3-2) with TRBJ2-7, with a tentative D call TRBD2 (5 bases). Germline V gene sequence: CDR1 LGHDT, CDR2 YNNKEL (reference sequence). V dropped 3 bases and J dropped 3 bases, with 12 bases sitting between them. The CDR3 has 14 amino acids. CDR3 nucleotides: TGTGCCAGCAGCCAGGCGAGCGGTAACTACGAGCAGTACTTC. This codes for CASSQASGNYEQYF.

This chain connects TRBV5-1 to TRBJ2-2, with 10 bases matching TRBD2. Trimming cost V 2 bases and J 0 bases; bases outside gene matches: 7. Per germline, CDR1 SGHRS and CDR2 YFSETQ. The length of the CDR3 is 18 residues. The CDR3 spells CASSFWLAGASNTGELFF. The CDR3 DNA follows: TGCGCCAGCAGCTTTTGGCTAGCGGGAGCCTCGAACACCGGGGAGCTGTTTTTT.

V is TRBV6-2 or TRBV6-3 and J is TRBJ2-5, with 9 bases identical to TRBD2. Germline loops: CDR1 MNHEY, CDR2 SVGEGT. Losses at the gene ends were 4 bases for V and 6 bases for J; bases not matched to a gene: 6. The length of the CDR3 is 14 residues. CDR3 nucleotide sequence: TGTGCCAGCAGTTCTTTAGCGGGAGCTCAGACCCAGTACTTC. The encoded protein is CASSSLAGAQTQYF.